The 16 T cell receptor beta chains below were found in one sample sequenced in a study of blood T cell repertoires in COVID-19. Method: immunoSEQ multiplex PCR; TCRdb's copy keeps in-frame clones and lacks some. Of under 300,000 clones in the sample, approximately 87% were seen once. What was sequenced was peripheral blood. The receptors derive from a man in his sixties with acute or convalescent COVID-19.

The CDR3, as DNA: TGTGCCAGCAGCTTCAGGACTAGCGGGTTGTCCTACGAGCAGTACTTC. This translates into CASSFRTSGLSYEQYF. The chain employs TRBV13 and TRBJ2-7; 11 nucleotides align to TRBD2. J was trimmed by 1 base and V by 3 bases; bases with no gene match: 5. There are 16 residues in the CDR3. Germline lookup yields CDR1 PRHDT and CDR2 FYEKMQ (reference sequence).

J is TRBJ2-2 and V is TRBV11-3; the match to TRBD2 covers 13 bases. This CDR3 has 16 amino acids. The junction had 6 bases not matched to a gene; V was cut back by 5 bases and J by 6 bases. Germline V lookup: CDR1 SGHNT, CDR2 YENEEA. CDR3 bases: TGTGCCAGCAGCGGGACTAGCGGGGTGGGCGCCGGGGAGCTGTTTTTT. This translates into CASSGTSGVGAGELFF.

The chain couples TRBV9 to TRBJ2-5; D call uncertain. The CDR3 is made up of 16 amino acids. V lost 1 base, J lost 5 bases, and 18 bases lay in between. From germline, CDR1 is SGDLS and CDR2 YYNGEE. The CDR3 bases are TGTGCCAGCAGCGTATCCCCCGCCGACACCTTTGAGACCCAGTACTTC. Translated, it gives CASSVSPADTFETQYF.

This chain connects TRBV5-1 to TRBJ1-1; TRBD1 agrees at 10 bases. With 4 bases clipped from V and 4 bases from J, the junction kept 4 bases outside the gene matches. CDR1 and CDR2 (germline): SGHRS, YFSETQ. This CDR3 spans 14 amino acids. This CDR3 is CASSLRTGGTEAFF. The CDR3 nucleotides read TGCGCCAGCAGCCTGAGGACAGGGGGCACTGAAGCTTTCTTT.

V and J are TRBV6-5 and TRBJ2-2; D unclear. This CDR3 is built from 14 residues. Germline loops: CDR1 MNHEY, CDR2 SVGAGI. Between the trimmed V and J ends, which lost 5 bases and 2 bases, there was a span of 9 bases. The CDR3 region has the DNA TGTGCCAGCAGTACCACAATTAACACCGGGGAGCTGTTTTTT. The encoded protein is CASSTTINTGELFF.

J is TRBJ2-7 and V is TRBV4-1; 8 bases line up with TRBD1. CDR1 and CDR2 (germline): MGHRA, YSYEKL. This CDR3 region has 16 residues. V was clipped by 2 bases and J by 5 bases; unmatched bases: 11. The CDR3 is CASSQPRDRPRDEQYF. The CDR3 DNA is TGCGCCAGCAGCCAACCTCGGGACAGGCCCAGGGACGAGCAGTACTTC.

The chain has TRBV6-2 or TRBV6-3 and TRBJ1-1; 9 nucleotides line up with TRBD1. Germline loops: CDR1 MNHEY, CDR2 SVGEGT. Trimming removed 4 bases from V and 1 base from J; junction bases left unmatched: 4. The CDR3 totals 15 residues. In nucleotides, the CDR3 is TGTGCCAGCAGTTCTTGGACAGGGGCGAACACTGAAGCTTTCTTT. Translated, it gives CASSSWTGANTEAFF.

The V call is TRBV11-3, the J call TRBJ2-7; D is undetermined. The germline gives CDR1 SGHNT, CDR2 YENEEA. With 5 bases removed from V and 7 bases from J, the gap between germline ends came to 12 bases. This CDR3 comprises 12 residues. For the CDR3, the DNA is TGTGCCAGCAGCCCGACTCCGGAGGAGCAGTACTTC. Its translation is CASSPTPEEQYF. Using reference TRBV11-3 and TRBJ2-7 for the parts outside the CDR3, the full variable domain is EAGVVQSPRYKIIEKKQPVAFWCNPISGHNTLYWYLQNLGQGPELLIRYENEEAVDDSQLPKDRFSAERLKGVDSTLKIQPAELGDSAVYLCASSPTPEEQYFGPGTRLTVT.

This rearrangement joins TRBV18 to TRBJ1-2; perhaps TRBD1 as D (5 bases). The CDR3 is made up of 16 amino acids. Germline V gene sequence: CDR1 KGHSH, CDR2 LQKENI. V was pared by 6 bases and J by 0 bases, with 17 bases between. CDR3 in amino acids: CASSRTRGETNYGYTF. In DNA form, the CDR3 reads TGTGCCAGCTCCCGCACTCGGGGGGAAACTAACTATGGCTACACCTTC.

The J gene is TRBJ2-1, the V gene TRBV24-1; 7 nucleotides agree with TRBD2. CDR3 length: 14 amino acids. J lost 10 bases, V lost 2 bases, and 7 bases had no gene match. CDR1 is KGHDR, CDR2 SFDVKD, per germline. The CDR3 region is CATSDSLGREEQFF. The CDR3 DNA sequence: TGTGCCACCAGTGATTCCTTAGGGCGGGAGGAGCAGTTCTTC.

V is TRBV30 and J is TRBJ1-2; 8 bases map to TRBD1. Trimming cost V 4 bases and J 7 bases; bases outside gene matches: 5. The germline V gene encodes CDR1 GTSNPN and CDR2 SVGIG (reference sequence). The length of the CDR3 is 12 residues. In DNA form, the CDR3 reads TGTGCCTGGACAGGACAGGGAGGTGGCTACACCTTC. It yields the protein CAWTGQGGGYTF.

V usage is TRBV9 and J usage is TRBJ2-3; the match to TRBD2 covers 8 bases. The germline gives CDR1 SGDLS, CDR2 YYNGEE. V shed 0 bases and J 6 bases; nucleotides not matched to a gene: 9. The CDR3 has 16 amino acids. For the CDR3, the DNA is TGTGCCAGCAGCGTAGAGGCTAGCGGGTTTCCTGATACGCAGTATTTT. Translation: CASSVEASGFPDTQYF.

This chain uses TRBV7-6 with TRBJ2-5, with D possibly matching TRBD1 (5 bases). Deletions cut 5 bases from V and 5 bases from J, with 15 bases between. Germline assignment: CDR1 SGHVS and CDR2 FNYEAQ. This CDR3 region has 14 residues. The CDR3, as DNA: TGTGCCAGCAGCCCCAGGGCAGGGCAGGAGACCCAGTACTTC. This encodes CASSPRAGQETQYF. Full variable domain (missing parts from reference TRBV7-6 and TRBJ2-5): GAGVSQSPRYKVTKRGQDVALRCDPISGHVSLYWYRQALGQGPEFLTYFNYEAQQDKSGLPNDRFSAERPEGSISTLTIQRTEQRDSAMYRCASSPRAGQETQYFGPGTRLLVL.

As regards this clone: Other DNA variants within this sample encode the same CDR3. The rearrangement joins TRBV5-1 to TRBJ2-7; 9 positions match TRBD1. Germline CDR1 reads SGHRS; CDR2 reads YFSETQ. There are 15 residues in the CDR3. The J segment lost 5 bases and the V segment lost 0 bases, leaving 6 bases of the junction unmatched. The DNA of the CDR3 is TGCGCCAGCAGCTTGGAAGGGACAGGGCCGGACGAGCAGTACTTC. Amino acids: CASSLEGTGPDEQYF.

The V gene is TRBV28, the J gene TRBJ2-3; TRBD2 matches at 7 bases. The CDR3 consists of 16 residues. V was pared by 7 bases and J by 0 bases, with 10 bases of the junction left unmatched. CDR1 and CDR2 from the germline V gene are MDHEN and SYDVKM. The CDR3 sequence: CASTVPAGISTDTQYF. In nucleotides, the CDR3 is TGTGCCAGCACCGTCCCAGCGGGAATCAGCACAGATACGCAGTATTTT.

The chain combines TRBV5-6 with TRBJ2-7; a possible D gene is TRBD1 (6 bases). Germline CDR1 and CDR2: SGHDT and YYEEEE. This CDR3 spans 18 amino acids. V was pared by 1 base and J by 3 bases, with 23 bases between. CDR3 sequence reads: CASSLTHPATGPRYEQYF. In nucleotides, the CDR3 is TGTGCCAGCAGCTTGACTCACCCGGCGACAGGACCCCGCTACGAGCAGTACTTC.